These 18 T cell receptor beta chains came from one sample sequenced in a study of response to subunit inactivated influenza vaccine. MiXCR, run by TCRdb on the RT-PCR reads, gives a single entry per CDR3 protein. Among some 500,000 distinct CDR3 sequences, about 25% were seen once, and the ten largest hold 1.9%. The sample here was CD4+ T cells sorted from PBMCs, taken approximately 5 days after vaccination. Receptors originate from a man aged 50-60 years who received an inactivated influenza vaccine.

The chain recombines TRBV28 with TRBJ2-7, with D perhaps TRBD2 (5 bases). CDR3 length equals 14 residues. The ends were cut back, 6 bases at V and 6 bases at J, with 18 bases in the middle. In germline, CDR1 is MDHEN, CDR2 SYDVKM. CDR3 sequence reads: CASRAGGWTGEQYF. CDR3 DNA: TGTGCCAGCAGGGCCGGCGGGTGGACGGGCGAGCAGTACTTC. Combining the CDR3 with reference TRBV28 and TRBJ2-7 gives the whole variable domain DVKVTQSSRYLVKRTGEKVFLECVQDMDHENMFWYRQDPGLGLRLIYFSYDVKMKEKGDIPEGYSVSREKKERFSLILESASTNQTSMYLCASRAGGWTGEQYFGPGTRLTVT.

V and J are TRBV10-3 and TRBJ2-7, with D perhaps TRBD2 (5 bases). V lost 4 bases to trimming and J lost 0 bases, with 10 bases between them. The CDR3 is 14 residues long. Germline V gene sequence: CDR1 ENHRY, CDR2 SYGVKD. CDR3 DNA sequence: TGTGCCATCAGTGGGGGTCGGGGCTCCTACGAGCAGTACTTC. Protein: CAISGGRGSYEQYF.

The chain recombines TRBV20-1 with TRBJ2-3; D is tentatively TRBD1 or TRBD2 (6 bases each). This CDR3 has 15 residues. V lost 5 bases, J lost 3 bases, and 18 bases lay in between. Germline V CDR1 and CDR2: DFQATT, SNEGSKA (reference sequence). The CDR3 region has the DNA TGCAGTGCTGGTCGTGGAGGGGGAAGTACAGATACGCAGTATTTT. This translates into CSAGRGGGSTDTQYF.

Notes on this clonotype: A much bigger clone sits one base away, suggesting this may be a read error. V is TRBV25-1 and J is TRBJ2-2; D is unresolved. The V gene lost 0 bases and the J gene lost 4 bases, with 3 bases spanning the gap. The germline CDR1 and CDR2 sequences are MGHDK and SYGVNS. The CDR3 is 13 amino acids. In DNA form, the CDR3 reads TGTGCCAGCAGTGAATATACCACCGGGGAGCTGTTTTTT. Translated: CASSEYTTGELFF.

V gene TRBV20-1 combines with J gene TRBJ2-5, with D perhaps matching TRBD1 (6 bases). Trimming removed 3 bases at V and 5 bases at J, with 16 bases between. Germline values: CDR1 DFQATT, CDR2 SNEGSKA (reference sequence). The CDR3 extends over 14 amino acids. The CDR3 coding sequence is TGCAGTGCTAGTGCAGGGGCCCTTCGGGAGACCCAGTACTTC. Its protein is CSASAGALRETQYF.

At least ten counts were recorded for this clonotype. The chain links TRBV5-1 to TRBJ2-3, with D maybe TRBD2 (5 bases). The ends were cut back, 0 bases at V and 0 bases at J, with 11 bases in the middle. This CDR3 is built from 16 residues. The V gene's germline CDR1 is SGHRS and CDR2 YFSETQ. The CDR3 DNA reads TGCGCCAGCAGCTTGGATCCCCGGGGTAGCACAGATACGCAGTATTTT. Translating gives CASSLDPRGSTDTQYF.

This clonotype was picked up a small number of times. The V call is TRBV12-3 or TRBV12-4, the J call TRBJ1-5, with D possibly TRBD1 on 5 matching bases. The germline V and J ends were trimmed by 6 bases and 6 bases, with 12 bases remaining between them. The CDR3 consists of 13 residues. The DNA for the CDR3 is TGTGCCAGCAGCCCCGCGGGGGGTCAGCCCCAGCATTTT. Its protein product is CASSPAGGQPQHF.

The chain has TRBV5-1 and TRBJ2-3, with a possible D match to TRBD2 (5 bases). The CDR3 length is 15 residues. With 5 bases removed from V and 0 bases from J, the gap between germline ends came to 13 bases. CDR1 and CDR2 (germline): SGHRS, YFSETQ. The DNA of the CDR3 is TGCGCCAGCAGGGACGGGGTGGCAAGCACAGATACGCAGTATTTT. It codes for CASRDGVASTDTQYF. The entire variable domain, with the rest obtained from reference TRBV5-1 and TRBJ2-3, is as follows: KAGVTQTPRYLIKTRGQQVTLSCSPISGHRSVSWYQQTPGQGLQFLFEYFSETQRNKGNFPGRFSGRQFSNSRSEMNVSTLELGDSALYLCASRDGVASTDTQYFGPGTRLTVL.

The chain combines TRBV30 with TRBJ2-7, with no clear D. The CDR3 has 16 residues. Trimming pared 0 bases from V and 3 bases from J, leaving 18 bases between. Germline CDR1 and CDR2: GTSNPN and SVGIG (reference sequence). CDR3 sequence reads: CAWSVPIGRRHYEQYF. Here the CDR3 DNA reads TGTGCCTGGAGTGTACCTATTGGGCGGAGACACTACGAGCAGTACTTC. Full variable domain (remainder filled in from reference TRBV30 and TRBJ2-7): SQTIHQWPATLVQPVGSPLSLECTVEGTSNPNLYWYRQAAGRGLQLLFYSVGIGQISSEVPQNLSASRPQDRQFILSSKKLLLSDSGFYLCAWSVPIGRRHYEQYFGPGTRLTVT.

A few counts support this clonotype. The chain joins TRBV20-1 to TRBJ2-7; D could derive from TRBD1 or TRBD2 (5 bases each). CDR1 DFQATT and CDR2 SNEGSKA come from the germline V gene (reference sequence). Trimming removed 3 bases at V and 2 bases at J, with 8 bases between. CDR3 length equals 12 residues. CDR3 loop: CSARGRTYEQYF. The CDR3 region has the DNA TGCAGTGCTAGGGGACGTACCTACGAGCAGTACTTC.

Written as DNA, the CDR3 is TGTGCCAGCTCCATCGGGCCGACTGAAGCTTTCTTT. Amino acid sequence: CASSIGPTEAFF. V and J are TRBV18 and TRBJ1-1; D gene ambiguous. CDR1 KGHSH and CDR2 LQKENI come from the germline V gene. This CDR3 contains 12 residues. V lost 6 bases and J 5 bases, leaving 10 bases between the germline ends.

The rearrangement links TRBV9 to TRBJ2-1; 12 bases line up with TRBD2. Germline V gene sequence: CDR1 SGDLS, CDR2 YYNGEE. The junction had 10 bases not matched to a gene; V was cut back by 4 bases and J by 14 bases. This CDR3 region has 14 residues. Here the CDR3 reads CASSPPGLAGIEFF. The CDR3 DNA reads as TGTGCCAGCAGCCCTCCCGGACTAGCGGGGATTGAGTTCTTC. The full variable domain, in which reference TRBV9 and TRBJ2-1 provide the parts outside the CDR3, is DSGVTQTPKHLITATGQRVTLRCSPRSGDLSVYWYQQSLDQGLQFLIQYYNGEERAKGNILERFSAQQFPDLHSELNLSSLELGDSALYFCASSPPGLAGIEFFGPGTRLTVL.

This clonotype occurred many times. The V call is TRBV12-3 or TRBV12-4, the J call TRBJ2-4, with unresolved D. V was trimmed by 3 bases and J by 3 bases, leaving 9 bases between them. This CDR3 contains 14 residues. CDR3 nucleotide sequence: TGTGCCAGCAGTTTTCGCGTAAGCAAAAACATTCAGTACTTC. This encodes CASSFRVSKNIQYF.

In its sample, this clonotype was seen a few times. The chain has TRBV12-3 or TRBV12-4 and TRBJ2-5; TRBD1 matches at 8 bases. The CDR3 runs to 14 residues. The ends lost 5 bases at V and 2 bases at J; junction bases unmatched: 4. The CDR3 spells CASSIDRGQETQYF. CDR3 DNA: TGTGCCAGCAGTATCGACAGGGGACAAGAGACCCAGTACTTC.

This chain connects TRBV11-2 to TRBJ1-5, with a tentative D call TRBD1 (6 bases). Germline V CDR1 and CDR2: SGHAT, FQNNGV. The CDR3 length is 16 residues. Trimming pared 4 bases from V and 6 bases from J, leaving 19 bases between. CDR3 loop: CASSSQTGSGAQPQHF. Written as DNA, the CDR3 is TGTGCCAGCAGCTCCCAGACAGGCTCGGGTGCTCAGCCCCAGCATTTT.

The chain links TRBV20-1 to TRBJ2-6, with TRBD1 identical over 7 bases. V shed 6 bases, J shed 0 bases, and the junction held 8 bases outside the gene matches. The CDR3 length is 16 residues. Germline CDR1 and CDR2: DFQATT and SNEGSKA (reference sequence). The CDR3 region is CSAVKGANSGANVLTF. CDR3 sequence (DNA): TGCAGTGCGGTAAAGGGGGCGAACTCTGGGGCCAACGTCCTGACTTTC.

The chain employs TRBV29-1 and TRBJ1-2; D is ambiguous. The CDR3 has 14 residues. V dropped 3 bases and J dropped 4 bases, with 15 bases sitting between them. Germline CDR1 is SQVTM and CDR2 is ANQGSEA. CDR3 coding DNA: TGCAGCGTTGAGTTCGGCAGACCTCCCTATGGCTACACCTTC. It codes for CSVEFGRPPYGYTF.

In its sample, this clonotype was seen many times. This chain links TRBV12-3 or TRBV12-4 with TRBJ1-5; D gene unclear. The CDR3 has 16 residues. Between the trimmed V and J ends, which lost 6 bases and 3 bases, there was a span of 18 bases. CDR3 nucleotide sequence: TGTGCCAGCAGCCCCCAATTGGGAATGAACAATCAGCCCCAGCATTTT. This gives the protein CASSPQLGMNNQPQHF.